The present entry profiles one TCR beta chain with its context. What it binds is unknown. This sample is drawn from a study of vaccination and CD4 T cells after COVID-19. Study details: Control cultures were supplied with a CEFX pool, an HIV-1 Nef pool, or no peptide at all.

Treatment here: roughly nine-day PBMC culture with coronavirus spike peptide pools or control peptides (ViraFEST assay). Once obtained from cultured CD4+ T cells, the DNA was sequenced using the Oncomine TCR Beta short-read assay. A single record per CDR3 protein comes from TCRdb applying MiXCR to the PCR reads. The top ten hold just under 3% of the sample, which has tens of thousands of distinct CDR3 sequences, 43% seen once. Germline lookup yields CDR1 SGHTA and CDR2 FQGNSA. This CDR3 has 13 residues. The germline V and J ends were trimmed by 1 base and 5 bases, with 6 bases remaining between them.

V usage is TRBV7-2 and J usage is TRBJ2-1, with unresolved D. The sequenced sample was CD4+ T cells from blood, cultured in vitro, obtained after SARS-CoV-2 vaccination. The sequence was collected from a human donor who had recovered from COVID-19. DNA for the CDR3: TGTGCCAGCAGCTTAGATAGGAACAATGAGCAGTTCTTC. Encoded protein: CASSLDRNNEQFF.